This is a list of T cell receptor beta chains from one sample in a study of blood T cell repertoires in COVID-19. Method: immunoSEQ multiplex PCR; TCRdb's copy keeps in-frame clones and lacks some. The sample yields over 150,000 clones, under 90% seen once. What was sequenced was PBMCs or T cells enriched from blood (not recorded which). These receptors all come from a man in his fifties or sixties who had recovered from COVID-19. The CDR3 runs from the conserved cysteine through the conserved F or W. D genes are given only for firm matches. The listing skips clone size in some rows; elsewhere it reads once, few, many or a size class.

V gene,D gene,clone size,J gene,CDR3 protein,CDR3 DNA
TRBV29-1,TRBD1,few,TRBJ1-6,CSVRQGGDSPLHF,TGCAGCGTCCGACAGGGGGGTGATTCACCCCTCCACTTT
TRBV7-8,TRBD1,once,TRBJ1-1,CASSAGQGRRAFF,TGTGCCAGCAGCGCAGGACAGGGCAGAAGGGCTTTCTTT
TRBV19,.,.,TRBJ1-1,CASSKGENTEAFF,TGTGCCAGTAGTAAGGGGGAGAACACTGAAGCTTTCTTT
TRBV18,.,.,TRBJ1-5,CASSPGLGNQPQHF,TGTGCCAGCTCACCAGGCCTCGGGAATCAGCCCCAGCATTTT
TRBV6-1,.,.,TRBJ1-5,CASSESGQPQHF,TGTGCCAGCAGTGAGTCAGGTCAGCCCCAGCATTTT
TRBV24-1,.,.,TRBJ1-1,CATSVLVLVGDPLGGEAFF,TGTGCCACCAGTGTCTTGGTATTAGTCGGGGACCCTTTGGGGGGTGAAGCTTTCTTT
TRBV9,TRBD1,.,TRBJ2-5,CASNSGQGRQETQYF,TGTGCCAGCAACTCAGGACAGGGACGACAAGAGACCCAGTACTTC
TRBV3-1/TRBV3-2,TRBD1,once,TRBJ1-2,CASRPRDRGPTNYGYTF,TGTGCCAGCAGGCCACGGGACAGGGGGCCCACTAACTATGGCTACACCTTC
TRBV10-3,.,few,TRBJ2-1,CAISRPGSSYNEQFF,TGTGCCATCAGTCGTCCGGGGAGCTCCTACAATGAGCAGTTCTTC
TRBV11-2,TRBD1,.,TRBJ1-1,CASSTHRGPVNTEAFF,TGTGCCAGCAGCACGCACAGGGGACCCGTGAACACTGAAGCTTTCTTT
TRBV12-3/TRBV12-4,TRBD1,once,TRBJ2-7,CASRDRGSIKQYF,TGTGCCAGCAGGGACAGGGGGAGTATCAAGCAGTACTTC
TRBV7-2,.,medium-sized,TRBJ2-7,CASSSPLRRSAYEQYF,TGTGCCAGCAGTTCTCCTTTGCGGCGGAGCGCCTACGAGCAGTACTTC
TRBV18,.,.,TRBJ1-5,CASSPGLSNQPQHF,TGTGCCAGCTCACCTGGACTTAGCAATCAGCCCCAGCATTTT
TRBV6-5,.,.,TRBJ1-4,CASSPRPWSEKLFF,TGTGCCAGCAGTCCTCGTCCTTGGAGTGAAAAACTGTTTTTT
TRBV7-6,.,.,TRBJ1-4,CASSAGAGVKNEKLFF,TGTGCCAGCAGCGCCGGAGCAGGGGTGAAAAATGAAAAACTGTTTTTT
TRBV19,TRBD1,.,TRBJ1-4,CASSGQGVNNEKLFF,TGTGCCAGTAGTGGACAGGGGGTTAATAATGAAAAACTGTTTTTT
TRBV7-2,.,.,TRBJ2-5,CASSSPQTIQETQYF,TGTGCCAGCAGCTCGCCCCAGACAATCCAAGAGACCCAGTACTTC
TRBV3-1/TRBV3-2,TRBD1,once,TRBJ2-3,CASSPDRGQDTQYF,TGTGCCAGCAGCCCCGACAGGGGTCAGGATACGCAGTATTTT
TRBV10-3,.,.,TRBJ1-2,CAIRTQGGYGYTF,TGTGCCATCAGAACACAGGGTGGTTATGGCTACACCTTC
TRBV11-1,.,.,TRBJ1-2,CASSLADYGYTF,TGTGCCAGCAGCTTAGCCGACTATGGCTACACCTTC
TRBV3-1/TRBV3-2,.,.,TRBJ1-1,CASSPGSQSLTEAFF,TGTGCCAGCAGCCCGGGTTCGCAGTCGCTCACTGAAGCTTTCTTT
TRBV4-2,.,.,TRBJ1-3,CASSQDPGGGNTIYF,TGTGCCAGCAGCCAAGACCCGGGAGGGGGAAACACCATATATTTT
TRBV2,TRBD1,once,TRBJ1-5,CASSLQGAQDTQHF,TGTGCCAGCAGTTTACAGGGGGCGCAGGATACCCAGCATTTT
TRBV27,TRBD1,.,TRBJ1-2,CASSLWQGARNGYTF,TGTGCCAGCAGTTTATGGCAGGGGGCAAGGAATGGCTACACCTTC
TRBV7-2,.,few,TRBJ2-1,CASSPVWASPDNEQFF,TGTGCCAGCAGCCCGGTCTGGGCTAGCCCGGACAATGAGCAGTTCTTC
TRBV2,.,.,TRBJ1-4,CASSSGHIATNEKLFF,TGTGCCAGCAGTTCGGGACACATTGCAACTAATGAAAAACTGTTTTTT